Below are 21 T cell receptor beta chains sequenced from a single sample in a study of radiation and T cells in renal cell carcinoma. Generated by immunoSEQ multiplex PCR, the TCRdb table keeps only in-frame clones and is missing some. The profile covers about 9,700 clones, with roughly 60% appearing a single time and about 14% taken by the ten largest. The treatment was: treatment-naive control, cytoreductive nephrectomy. This specimen was tumor tissue, taken from a patient whose treatment was nephrectomy without radiotherapy. These receptors all stem from a man in his sixties with renal cell carcinoma.

About this clone: Within the sample, other DNA sequences also encode this same CDR3. The J gene is TRBJ1-6, the V gene TRBV7-9; 8 nucleotides align to TRBD1. CDR1 and CDR2 from the germline V gene are SEHNR and FQNEAQ (reference sequence). V shed 1 base and J 3 bases; nucleotides not matched to a gene: 2. The CDR3 has 16 amino acids. The CDR3 nucleotides read TGTGCCAGCAGCTTAGGACAGGGGTTCTATAATTCACCCCTCCACTTT. Amino acid sequence: CASSLGQGFYNSPLHF.

In this sample, this clone turned up a few times. The chain is built from TRBV5-4 and TRBJ2-4, with D perhaps TRBD1 (5 bases). Trimming pared 0 bases from V and 5 bases from J, leaving 9 bases between. The CDR3 spans 14 residues. Germline CDR1 reads SGHNT; CDR2 reads YYREEE (reference sequence). This chain's CDR3 is CASSLEGPQNIQYF. The CDR3 bases are TGTGCCAGCAGCTTGGAGGGGCCGCAAAACATTCAGTACTTC.

The gene calls are TRBV6-5 and TRBJ1-4; D may be TRBD1 (5 bases). The CDR3 is made up of 15 amino acids. Trimming took 7 bases from V and 8 from J, leaving 20 bases between them. Germline loops: CDR1 MNHEY, CDR2 SVGAGI. The CDR3 loop reads CASMDASQGEEKLFF. For the CDR3, the DNA is TGTGCCAGCATGGACGCTTCCCAAGGGGAGGAAAAACTGTTTTTT.

This clone was seen a few times. The rearrangement links TRBV28 to TRBJ1-5, with 7 nucleotides matching TRBD1. Germline assignment: CDR1 MDHEN and CDR2 SYDVKM. The trim removed 3 bases at V and 11 bases at J, leaving 10 bases unmatched. This CDR3 contains 14 residues. The CDR3 DNA follows: TGTGCCAGCAGTTTGGTGACAGGGTTTTCGGCCCAGCATTTT. Translated, it gives CASSLVTGFSAQHF.

There are a few counts of this clone. The chain carries TRBV5-1 and TRBJ2-7; TRBD1 aligns across 9 bases. Germline CDR1 SGHRS, CDR2 YFSETQ. The CDR3 runs to 14 residues. V gave up 4 bases and J gave up 4 bases; unmatched junction bases: 6. CDR3 sequence: CASSQGQGGYEQYF. CDR3 coding DNA: TGCGCCAGCAGCCAGGGACAGGGTGGATACGAGCAGTACTTC.

This chain connects TRBV4-3 to TRBJ2-2, with D unresolved. The V gene lost 4 bases and the J gene lost 3 bases, with 12 bases spanning the gap. Germline loops: CDR1 LGHNA, CDR2 YSLEER. The CDR3 is 15 amino acids. CDR3 DNA: TGCGCCAGCAGCCGGAATTCCTATTACACCGGGGAGCTGTTTTTT. Its protein product is CASSRNSYYTGELFF.

This clone showed up just once. The V gene is TRBV10-3, the J gene TRBJ2-3, with D uncertain. The V gene lost 2 bases and the J gene lost 0 bases, with 9 bases spanning the gap. The germline V gene has CDR1 ENHRY and CDR2 SYGVKD. This CDR3 comprises 15 residues. The CDR3 bases are TGTGCCATCAGTGAGGGGCCTTCTAGCACAGATACGCAGTATTTT. Translation gives CAISEGPSSTDTQYF.

The chain joins TRBV19 to TRBJ2-1, with 8 bases lining up with TRBD1. The CDR3 runs to 15 residues. The ends lost 5 bases at V and 0 bases at J; junction bases unmatched: 3. Germline V gives CDR1 LNHDA, CDR2 SQIVND (reference sequence). The CDR3 loop is CASSSTGGSYNEQFF. As DNA, the CDR3 is TGTGCCAGTAGTTCTACAGGGGGCTCCTACAATGAGCAGTTCTTC.

This chain uses TRBV6-6 with TRBJ2-1; perhaps TRBD1 as D (5 bases). The CDR3 runs to 13 residues. The germline gives CDR1 MNHNY, CDR2 SVGAGI (reference sequence). Trimming took off 7 bases at V and 5 bases at J, with 12 bases between the two ends. This CDR3 is CASTMDINNEQFF. The CDR3, as DNA: TGTGCCAGCACCATGGACATTAACAATGAGCAGTTCTTC.

The V gene is TRBV10-1, the J gene TRBJ2-2; D remains ambiguous. CDR1 WNHNN and CDR2 SYGVQD come from the germline V gene (reference sequence). V lost 6 bases to trimming and J lost 3 bases, with 11 bases between them. The CDR3 covers 14 residues. The CDR3 nucleotides are TGCGCCAGCAGCCCGGATTTGTACACCGGGGAGCTGTTTTTT. It is translated as CASSPDLYTGELFF.

V is TRBV7-9 and J is TRBJ1-1; the D gene is possibly TRBD1 (5 bases). Germline values: CDR1 SEHNR, CDR2 FQNEAQ (reference sequence). The CDR3 is made up of 16 amino acids. V shed 7 bases and J shed 1 base, with 19 bases lying between them. The CDR3 reads CASTTTLTVQNTEAFF. The CDR3 DNA sequence: TGTGCCAGCACCACAACTTTGACAGTCCAGAACACTGAAGCTTTCTTT.

This clone was detected only once. This chain links TRBV18 with TRBJ1-5, with a weak D call TRBD1 (5 bases). CDR1 and CDR2 (germline): KGHSH, LQKENI. The CDR3 loop spans 14 amino acids. Trimming pared 5 bases from V and 3 bases from J, leaving 11 bases between. CDR3 residues: CASSADRDNQPQHF. The CDR3 region has the DNA TGTGCCAGCTCAGCCGACAGAGACAATCAGCCCCAGCATTTT.

There are a few counts of this clone. The chain has TRBV2 and TRBJ2-5; 9 bases are a match to TRBD2. With 0 bases clipped from V and 4 bases from J, the junction kept 6 bases outside the gene matches. The CDR3 consists of 16 residues. Germline V gene lookup returns CDR1 SNHLY and CDR2 FYNNEI. The CDR3 protein is CASSEAEAGGRETQYF. The CDR3 nucleotides read TGTGCCAGCAGTGAAGCGGAGGCGGGGGGGAGAGAGACCCAGTACTTC.

The rearrangement links TRBV18 to TRBJ1-2; 7 bases line up with TRBD1. CDR3 length: 11 amino acids. Germline trimming cut 5 bases from V and 6 bases from J; bases unmatched to any gene: 0. Germline V lookup: CDR1 KGHSH, CDR2 LQKENI. The CDR3 protein is CASSTGDGYTF. The DNA for the CDR3 is TGTGCCAGCTCAACAGGGGATGGCTACACCTTC.

This clone is categorized as medium-sized. The chain recombines TRBV2 with TRBJ1-1, with 7 bases matching TRBD1. V gave up 7 bases and J gave up 5 bases; unmatched junction bases: 7. The germline gives CDR1 SNHLY, CDR2 FYNNEI. The CDR3 runs 13 residues. The CDR3 loop is CASKGGAGTEAFF. Written as DNA, the CDR3 is TGTGCCAGCAAAGGGGGCGCGGGGACTGAAGCTTTCTTT. Looking up the rest from reference TRBV2 and TRBJ1-1 gives the full variable domain: EPEVTQTPSHQVTQMGQEVILRCVPISNHLYFYWYRQILGQKVEFLVSFYNNEISEKSEIFDDQFSVERPDGSNFTLKIRSTKLEDSAMYFCASKGGAGTEAFFGQGTRLTVV.

V is TRBV2 and J is TRBJ2-3; 10 bases agree with TRBD2. This CDR3 is built from 15 residues. CDR1 is SNHLY, CDR2 FYNNEI, per germline. After removal of 2 bases from V and 1 base from J, the junction contained 0 bases not matched to a gene. The DNA for the CDR3 is TGTGCCAGCAGTGAACTAGCGGGGGGCACAGATACGCAGTATTTT. It encodes CASSELAGGTDTQYF. Supplemented by reference TRBV2 and TRBJ2-3, the full variable domain reads EPEVTQTPSHQVTQMGQEVILRCVPISNHLYFYWYRQILGQKVEFLVSFYNNEISEKSEIFDDQFSVERPDGSNFTLKIRSTKLEDSAMYFCASSELAGGTDTQYFGPGTRLTVL.

This chain uses TRBV7-9 with TRBJ2-7, with a tentative D call TRBD1 (5 bases). There are 14 residues in the CDR3. Trimming took 5 bases from V and 3 from J, leaving 14 bases between them. CDR1 SEHNR and CDR2 FQNEAQ come from the germline V gene (reference sequence). The CDR3 sequence: CASSRTDTNYEQYF. The DNA for the CDR3 is TGTGCCAGCAGCCGCACGGACACAAACTACGAGCAGTACTTC.

The chain employs TRBV4-3 and TRBJ2-2; 7 bases are shared with TRBD2. The CDR3 totals 16 residues. CDR1 and CDR2 from the germline V gene are LGHNA and YSLEER. Trimming took 0 bases from V and 2 from J; bases not matched to a gene: 3. The CDR3 loop is CASSQESGINTGELFF. The CDR3 bases are TGCGCCAGCAGCCAAGAGAGCGGGATTAACACCGGGGAGCTGTTTTTT.

This clone is medium-sized within its sample. The V call is TRBV28, the J call TRBJ1-2; D unresolved. The CDR3 has 12 residues. V dropped 2 bases and J dropped 4 bases, with 5 bases sitting between them. Germline CDR1 reads MDHEN; CDR2 reads SYDVKM. The CDR3 region is CASSLRTYGYTF. For the CDR3, the DNA is TGTGCCAGCAGTTTACGGACCTATGGCTACACCTTC.

V usage is TRBV4-1 and J usage is TRBJ1-3; D is ambiguous. The CDR3 covers 18 residues. The germline CDR1 and CDR2 sequences are MGHRA and YSYEKL. The V end lost 4 bases, the J end lost 0 bases, and 19 bases lay between the germline ends. CDR3 DNA sequence: TGCGCCAGCAGCCTCAATCGGGTCGGGAGCAGCTCTGGAAACACCATATATTTT. As protein: CASSLNRVGSSSGNTIYF.

This chain uses TRBV2 with TRBJ2-1; D not resolved. V was pared by 10 bases and J by 6 bases, with 13 bases between. From germline, CDR1 is SNHLY and CDR2 FYNNEI. The CDR3 sequence is 12 residues long. CDR3 residues: CATTPISNEQFF. As DNA, the CDR3 is TGTGCCACCACCCCTATAAGCAATGAGCAGTTCTTC.